This T cell receptor (beta chain) comes out of a study of OX40 agonist ivuxolimab in advanced cancers. Study-level information: The study treated patients with ivuxolimab, an agonistic anti-OX40 (CD134) antibody. Notes on the study in general: Within 6 weeks, CD4+ and CD8+ blood T cells expanded clonally at 0.1 to 3.0 mg/kg.

With respect to this clone: Its antigen is undetermined. One end of the junction does not line up with germline, which may come from a read error. The same CDR3 also results from other DNA sequences found in this sample.

In germline, CDR1 is ENHRY, CDR2 SYGVKD. This CDR3 is built from 14 residues. TCRdb's copy holds only in-frame clones and misses some; the assay was immunoSEQ multiplex PCR. The sample records about 16,000 clones, more than 80% being singletons. V and J are TRBV10-3 and TRBJ2-2, with 7 nucleotides matching TRBD2. The sequence came from an adult with an advanced solid tumor such as melanoma, head and neck, liver or kidney cancer. Specimen: CD4+ or CD8+ T cells sorted from blood, collected in a trial of the OX40 agonist ivuxolimab. CDR3 sequence: CATWAGANTGELFF. The CDR3 DNA follows: TGCGCCACGTGGGCGGGAGCGAACACCGGGGAGCTGTTTTTT.